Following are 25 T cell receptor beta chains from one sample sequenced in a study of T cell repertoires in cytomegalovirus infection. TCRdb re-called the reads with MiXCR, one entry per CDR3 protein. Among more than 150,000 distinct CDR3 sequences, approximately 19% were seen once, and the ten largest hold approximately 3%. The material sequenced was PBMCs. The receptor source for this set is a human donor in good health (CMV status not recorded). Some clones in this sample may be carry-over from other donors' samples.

CDR3 protein: CATSRDRGAYEQYF. In DNA, the CDR3 is TGTGCCACCAGCAGAGACAGGGGAGCCTACGAGCAGTACTTC. The chain joins TRBV15 to TRBJ2-7; possible D gene TRBD1, 6 bases. CDR1 is LNHNV, CDR2 YYDKDF, per germline (reference sequence). The CDR3 runs to 14 residues. The ends were cut back, 0 bases at V and 2 bases at J, with 8 bases in the middle.

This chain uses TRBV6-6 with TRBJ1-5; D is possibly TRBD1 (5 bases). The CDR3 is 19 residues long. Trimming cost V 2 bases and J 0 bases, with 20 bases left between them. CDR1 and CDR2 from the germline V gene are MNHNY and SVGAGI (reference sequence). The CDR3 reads CASSYEGSVGTYSNQPQHF. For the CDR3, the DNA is TGTGCCAGCAGTTACGAGGGCAGCGTCGGGACTTATAGCAATCAGCCCCAGCATTTT.

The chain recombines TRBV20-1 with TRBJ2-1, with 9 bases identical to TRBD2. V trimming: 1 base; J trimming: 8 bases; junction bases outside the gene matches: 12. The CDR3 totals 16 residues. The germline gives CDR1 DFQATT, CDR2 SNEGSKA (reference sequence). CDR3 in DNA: TGCAGTGCTAGAGGTCTAGCGGGACCCCCTGGGGATGAGCAGTTCTTC. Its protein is CSARGLAGPPGDEQFF.

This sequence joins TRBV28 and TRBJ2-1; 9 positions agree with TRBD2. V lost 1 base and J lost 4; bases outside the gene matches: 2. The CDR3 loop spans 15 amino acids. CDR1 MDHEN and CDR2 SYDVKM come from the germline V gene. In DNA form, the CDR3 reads TGTGCCAGCAGTTTATCTAGCGGGATTTACAATGAGCAGTTCTTC. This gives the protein CASSLSSGIYNEQFF.

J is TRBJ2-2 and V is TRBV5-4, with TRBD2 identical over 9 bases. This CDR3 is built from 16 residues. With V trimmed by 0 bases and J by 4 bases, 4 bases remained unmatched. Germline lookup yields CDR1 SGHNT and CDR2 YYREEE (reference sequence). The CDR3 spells CASSLDAGGLTGELFF. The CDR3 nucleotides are TGTGCCAGCAGCTTGGATGCGGGAGGGCTCACCGGGGAGCTGTTTTTT. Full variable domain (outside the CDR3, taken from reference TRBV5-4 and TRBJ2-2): ETGVTQSPTHLIKTRGQQVTLRCSSQSGHNTVSWYQQALGQGPQFIFQYYREEENGRGNFPPRFSGLQFPNYSSELNVNALELDDSALYLCASSLDAGGLTGELFFGEGSRLTVL.

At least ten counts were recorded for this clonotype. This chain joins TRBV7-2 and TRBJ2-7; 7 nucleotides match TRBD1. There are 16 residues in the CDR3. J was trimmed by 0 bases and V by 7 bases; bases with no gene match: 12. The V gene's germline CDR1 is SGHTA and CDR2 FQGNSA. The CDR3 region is CASKLRDSSFSYEQYF. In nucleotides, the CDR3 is TGTGCCAGCAAGCTTAGGGACAGCTCGTTCTCCTACGAGCAGTACTTC.

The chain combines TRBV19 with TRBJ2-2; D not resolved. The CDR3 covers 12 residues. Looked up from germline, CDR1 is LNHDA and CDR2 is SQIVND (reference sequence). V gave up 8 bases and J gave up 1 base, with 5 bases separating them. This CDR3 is CASVRNTGELFF. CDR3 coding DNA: TGTGCCAGTGTACGGAACACCGGGGAGCTGTTTTTT. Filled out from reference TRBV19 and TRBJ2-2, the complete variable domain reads DGGITQSPKYLFRKEGQNVTLSCEQNLNHDAMYWYRQDPGQGLRLIYYSQIVNDFQKGDIAEGYSVSREKKESFPLTVTSAQKNPTAFYLCASVRNTGELFFGEGSRLTVL.

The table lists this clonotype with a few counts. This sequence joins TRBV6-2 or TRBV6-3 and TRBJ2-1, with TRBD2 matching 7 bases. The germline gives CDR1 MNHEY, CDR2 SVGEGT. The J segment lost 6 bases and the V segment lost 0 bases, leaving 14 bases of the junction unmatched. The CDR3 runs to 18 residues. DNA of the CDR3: TGTGCCAGCAGTTACTCCTTCACCGGGACTACGCTAGGCAATGAGCAGTTCTTC. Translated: CASSYSFTGTTLGNEQFF.

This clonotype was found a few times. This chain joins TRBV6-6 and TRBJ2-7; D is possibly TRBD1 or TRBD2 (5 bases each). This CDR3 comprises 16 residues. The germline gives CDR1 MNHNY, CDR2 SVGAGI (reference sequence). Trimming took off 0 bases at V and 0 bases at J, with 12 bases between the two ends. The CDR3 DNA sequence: TGTGCCAGCAGTTACTCAAGAGAGGGGAGCTCCTACGAGCAGTACTTC. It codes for CASSYSREGSSYEQYF.

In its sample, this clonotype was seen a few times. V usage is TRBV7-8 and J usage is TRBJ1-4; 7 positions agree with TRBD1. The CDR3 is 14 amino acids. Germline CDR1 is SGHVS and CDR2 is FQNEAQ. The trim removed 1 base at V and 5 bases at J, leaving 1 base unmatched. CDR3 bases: TGTGCCAGCAGCTTAGACAGGGGAAATGAAAAACTGTTTTTT. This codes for CASSLDRGNEKLFF.

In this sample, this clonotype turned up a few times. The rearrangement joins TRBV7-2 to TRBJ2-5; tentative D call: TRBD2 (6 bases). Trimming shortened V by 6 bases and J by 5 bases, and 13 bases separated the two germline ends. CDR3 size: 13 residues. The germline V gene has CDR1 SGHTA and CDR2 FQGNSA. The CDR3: CASSHRRGETQYF. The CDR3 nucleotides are TGTGCCAGCAGTCACCGGCGGGGCGAGACCCAGTACTTC.

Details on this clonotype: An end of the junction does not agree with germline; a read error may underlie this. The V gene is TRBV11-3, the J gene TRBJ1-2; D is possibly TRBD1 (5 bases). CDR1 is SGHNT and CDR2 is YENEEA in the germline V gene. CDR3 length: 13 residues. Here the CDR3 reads CASTLSGNYGYTF. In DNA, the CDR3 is TGTGCCAGCACCTTATCAGGGAACTATGGCTACACCTTC. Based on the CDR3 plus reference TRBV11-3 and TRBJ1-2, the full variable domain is EAGVVQSPRYKIIEKKQPVAFWCNPISGHNTLYWYLQNLGQGPELLIRYENEEAVDDSQLPKDRFSAERLKGVDSTLKIQPAELGDSAVYLCASTLSGNYGYTFGSGTRLTVV.

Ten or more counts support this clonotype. The CDR3 DNA follows: TGTGCCAGCAGCTTAGGCCCAAGGGGGCGAACTGAAGCTTTCTTT. It is translated as CASSLGPRGRTEAFF. V gene TRBV7-6 combines with J gene TRBJ1-1; 7 nucleotides match TRBD1. There are 15 residues in the CDR3. The V gene end was trimmed by 1 base and the J gene end by 5 bases; junction bases not matched to a gene: 7. The germline V gene has CDR1 SGHVS and CDR2 FNYEAQ.

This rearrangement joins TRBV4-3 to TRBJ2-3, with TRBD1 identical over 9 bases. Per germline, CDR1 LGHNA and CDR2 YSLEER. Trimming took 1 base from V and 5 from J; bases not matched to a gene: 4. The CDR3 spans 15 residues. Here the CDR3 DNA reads TGCGCCAGCAGCCAAGGCGGACAGGGGAGAGATACGCAGTATTTT. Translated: CASSQGGQGRDTQYF.

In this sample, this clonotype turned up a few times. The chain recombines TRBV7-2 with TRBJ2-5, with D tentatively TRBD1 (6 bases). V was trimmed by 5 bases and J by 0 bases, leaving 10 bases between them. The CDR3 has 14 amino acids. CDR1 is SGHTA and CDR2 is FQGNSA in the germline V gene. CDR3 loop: CASSPGTHQETQYF. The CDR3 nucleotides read TGTGCCAGCAGCCCCGGGACACACCAAGAGACCCAGTACTTC. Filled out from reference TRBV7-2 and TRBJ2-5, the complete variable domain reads GAGVSQSPSNKVTEKGKDVELRCDPISGHTALYWYRQSLGQGLEFLIYFQGNSAPDKSGLPSDRFSAERTGGSVSTLTIQRTQQEDSAVYLCASSPGTHQETQYFGPGTRLLVL.

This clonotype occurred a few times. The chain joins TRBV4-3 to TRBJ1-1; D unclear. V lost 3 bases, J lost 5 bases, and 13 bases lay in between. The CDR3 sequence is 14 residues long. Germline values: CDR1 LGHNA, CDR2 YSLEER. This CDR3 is CASSQDLLGTEAFF. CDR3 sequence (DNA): TGCGCCAGCAGCCAGGACCTGTTGGGGACTGAAGCTTTCTTT.

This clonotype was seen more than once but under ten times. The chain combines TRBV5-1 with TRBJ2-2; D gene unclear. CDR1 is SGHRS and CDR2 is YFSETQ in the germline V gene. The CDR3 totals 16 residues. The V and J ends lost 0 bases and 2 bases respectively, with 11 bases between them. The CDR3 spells CASSLVAALNTGELFF. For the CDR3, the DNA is TGCGCCAGCAGCTTGGTCGCGGCGCTCAACACCGGGGAGCTGTTTTTT.

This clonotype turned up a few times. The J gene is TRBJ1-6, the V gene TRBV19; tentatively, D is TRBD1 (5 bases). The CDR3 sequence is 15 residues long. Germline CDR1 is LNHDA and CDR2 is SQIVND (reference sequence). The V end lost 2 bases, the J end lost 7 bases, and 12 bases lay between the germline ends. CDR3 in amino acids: CASSIQGAGNSPLHF. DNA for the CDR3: TGTGCCAGTAGTATACAGGGCGCGGGGAATTCACCCCTCCACTTT.

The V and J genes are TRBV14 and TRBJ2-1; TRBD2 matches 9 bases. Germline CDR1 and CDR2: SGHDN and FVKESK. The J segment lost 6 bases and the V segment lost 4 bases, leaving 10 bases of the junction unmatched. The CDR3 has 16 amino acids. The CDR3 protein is CASSPKRGGASNEQFF. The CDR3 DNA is TGTGCCAGCAGCCCCAAACGCGGGGGGGCCTCCAATGAGCAGTTCTTC. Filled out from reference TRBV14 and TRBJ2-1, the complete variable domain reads EAGVTQFPSHSVIEKGQTVTLRCDPISGHDNLYWYRRVMGKEIKFLLHFVKESKQDESGMPNNRFLAERTGGTYSTLKVQPAELEDSGVYFCASSPKRGGASNEQFFGPGTRLTVL.

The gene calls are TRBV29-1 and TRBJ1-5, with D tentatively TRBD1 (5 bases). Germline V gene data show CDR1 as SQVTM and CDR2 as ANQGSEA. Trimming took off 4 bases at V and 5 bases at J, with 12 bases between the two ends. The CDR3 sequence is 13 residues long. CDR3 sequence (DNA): TGCAGCGTTGGCGGCCGGGGCGATCAGCCCCAGCATTTT. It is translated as CSVGGRGDQPQHF.

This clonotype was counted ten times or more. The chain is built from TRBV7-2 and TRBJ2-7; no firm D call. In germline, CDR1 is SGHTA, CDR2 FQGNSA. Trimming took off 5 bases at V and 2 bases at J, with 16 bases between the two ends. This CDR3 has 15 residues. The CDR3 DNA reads TGTGCCAGCAGCGTCACTGGCATGGTAACCTACGAGCAGTACTTC. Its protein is CASSVTGMVTYEQYF.

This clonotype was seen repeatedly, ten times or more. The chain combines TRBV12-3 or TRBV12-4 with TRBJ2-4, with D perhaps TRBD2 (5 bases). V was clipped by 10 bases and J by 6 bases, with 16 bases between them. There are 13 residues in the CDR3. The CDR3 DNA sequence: TGTGCCACCGGGGTTACGCAGATAAACATTCAGTACTTC. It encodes CATGVTQINIQYF.

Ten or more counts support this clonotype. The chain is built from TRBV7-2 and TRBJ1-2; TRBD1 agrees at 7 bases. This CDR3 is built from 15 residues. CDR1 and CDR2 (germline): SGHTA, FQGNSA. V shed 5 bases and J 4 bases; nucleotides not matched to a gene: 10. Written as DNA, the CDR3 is TGTGCCAGCAGCCCGAGACAGGGATCAATCTATGGCTACACCTTC. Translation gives CASSPRQGSIYGYTF.

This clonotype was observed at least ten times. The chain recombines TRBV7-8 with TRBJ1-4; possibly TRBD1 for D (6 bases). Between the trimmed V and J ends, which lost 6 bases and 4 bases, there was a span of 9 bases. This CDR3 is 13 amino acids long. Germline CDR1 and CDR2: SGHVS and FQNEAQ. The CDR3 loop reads CASRDRNNEKLFF. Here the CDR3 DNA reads TGTGCCAGCAGAGACAGGAATAATGAAAAACTGTTTTTT.

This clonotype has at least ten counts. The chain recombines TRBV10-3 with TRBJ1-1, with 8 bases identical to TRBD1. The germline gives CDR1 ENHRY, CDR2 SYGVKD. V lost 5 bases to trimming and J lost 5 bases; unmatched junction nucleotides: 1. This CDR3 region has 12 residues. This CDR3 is CAISRQGTEAFF. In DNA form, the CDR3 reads TGTGCCATCAGTCGACAGGGGACTGAAGCTTTCTTT.